Here is one TCR beta chain with its context. Its cognate antigen has yet to be identified. There are no base qualities to consult, and no much larger clone falls within one base. The source of the sample is a study of T-cell memory formation after mild COVID-19 (dated by TCRdb to the early 2020s). About the study as a whole: Most TCR sequence clusters were specific to one of the two donors. T-cell clones expanding and contracting after mild COVID-19 in a couple of donors were tracked by longitudinal TCRalpha and TCRbeta repertoire sequencing. Two young, previously healthy adult volunteers, one female and one male, were included in the cohort. On the study overall, not on this receptor specifically: SARS-CoV-2 specificity was not confirmed for the second-wave clones peaking on day 37. Some responding clones were detected in pre-infection memory, which suggested that pre-existing cross-reactive memory T cells had joined the SARS-CoV-2 response. Clones contracting from day 15 to 85 had balanced CD4/CD8 phenotypes, while a second wave expanding from day 15 to 37 was biased towards CD4+. The study included only two mild cases, and larger cohorts that include severe cases with pre-infection samples were judged to be necessary. Contracting CD4+ clones turned up mainly in the CM and EM memory subsets, whereas EMRA was where CD8+ clones were enriched.

CDR3 length: 15 amino acids, cysteine to phenylalanine. This entry keeps only the CDR3 DNA: 45 bases, framed from base 1. CDR1 and CDR2, looked up from the germline V gene, are LGHNA and YSLEER. Deletion took 3 bases off V and 0 bases off J, with a span of 11 bases between the germline ends. Reads for this sample came from an Illumina NovaSeq 6000. TCRalpha and TCRbeta cDNA libraries were constructed by 5'RACE with constant-segment primers, with sample barcodes and unique molecular identifiers being introduced. RNA was extracted from every sample with Trizol reagent. The libraries were amplified in two PCR steps, and the second step added a second sample barcode and Illumina TruSeq adapters. Sequencing of the libraries was done on an Illumina NovaSeq, producing 2 x 150 bp paired-end reads. Concerning the study's data processing: Reads were demultiplexed and collapsed into UMI-guided consensus sequences with migec v1.2.7. Using mixcr v2.1.11, UMI consensuses were aligned to TRA and TRB V and J templates and then assembled into clonotypes. Clonotypes were classified as expanded or contracted when called significant by both edgeR and NoisET, with noise models trained on biological replicates. edgeR calls used a false discovery rate-adjusted p below 0.01 and a log2 fold-change threshold of 1. As an exploratory analysis of dynamics, max-normalized trajectories of the 1000 most abundant clonotypes were examined by PCA with hierarchical clustering. The CD4 or CD8 phenotype of responding clones was assigned using the separately sequenced CD4+ and CD8+ repertoires. The public sequencing data were trimmed at Q25 with fastp and processed into clonotypes with MiXCR by TCRdb, which kept only in-frame beta chains. Each record represents a unique CDR3 protein, reported with the most common genes and DNA among its rows. These V and J calls are TCRdb output, not the study's own analysis. A total of fewer than 450,000 distinct CDR3 sequences appear in this sample, 21% of them only once. The biggest ten clones account for about an eighth of the sample.

Ficoll-Paque density gradient centrifugation was the method used to isolate PBMCs. The V and J genes are TRBV4-3 and TRBJ1-1; the D segment cannot be called with confidence. Sequenced material: PBMCs or a T cell subset sorted from them (not recorded which). This TCR was recovered from an adult woman who had mild COVID-19 (a few samples of this study predate the infection). The sample titles of this study are shuffled in the database, so cell type and time point are left out; the donor was told from shared clones. The CDR3 corresponds to CASSHEVGLNTEAFF. DNA sequence: TGCGCCAGCAGCCATGAGGTTGGGTTGAACACTGAAGCTTTCTTT.